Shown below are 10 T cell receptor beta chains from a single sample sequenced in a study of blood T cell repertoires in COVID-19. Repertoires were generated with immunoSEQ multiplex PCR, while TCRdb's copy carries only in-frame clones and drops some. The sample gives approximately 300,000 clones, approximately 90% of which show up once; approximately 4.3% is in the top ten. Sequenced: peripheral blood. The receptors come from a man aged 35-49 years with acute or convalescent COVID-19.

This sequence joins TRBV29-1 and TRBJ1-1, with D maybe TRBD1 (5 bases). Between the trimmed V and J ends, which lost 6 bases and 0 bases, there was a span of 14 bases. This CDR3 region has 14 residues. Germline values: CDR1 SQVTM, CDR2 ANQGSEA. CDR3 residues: CSVSSGVLNTEAFF. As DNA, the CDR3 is TGCAGCGTGTCTTCGGGGGTGCTGAACACTGAAGCTTTCTTT.

The CDR3 region is CASSLAGGNDEQFF. CDR3 bases: TGTGCCAGCAGCTTAGCAGGGGGGAATGATGAGCAGTTCTTC. The rearrangement uses TRBV11-3 and TRBJ2-1; D is possibly TRBD1 (7 bases). CDR3 length equals 14 residues. Trimming stripped 1 base from V and 8 bases from J, with 12 bases between. Germline assignment: CDR1 SGHNT and CDR2 YENEEA.

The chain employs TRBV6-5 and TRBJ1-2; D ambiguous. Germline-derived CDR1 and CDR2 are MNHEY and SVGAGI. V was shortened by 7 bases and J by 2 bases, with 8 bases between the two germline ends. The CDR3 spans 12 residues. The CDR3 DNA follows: TGTGCCAGCACCCTAGCGAACTATGGCTACACCTTC. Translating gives CASTLANYGYTF.

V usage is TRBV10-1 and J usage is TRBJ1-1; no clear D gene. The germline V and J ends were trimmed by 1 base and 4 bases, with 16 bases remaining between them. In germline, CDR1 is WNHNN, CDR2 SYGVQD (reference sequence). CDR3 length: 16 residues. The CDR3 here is CASSEFQLGGSTEAFF. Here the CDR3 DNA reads TGCGCCAGCAGTGAGTTCCAATTGGGTGGGAGCACTGAAGCTTTCTTT.

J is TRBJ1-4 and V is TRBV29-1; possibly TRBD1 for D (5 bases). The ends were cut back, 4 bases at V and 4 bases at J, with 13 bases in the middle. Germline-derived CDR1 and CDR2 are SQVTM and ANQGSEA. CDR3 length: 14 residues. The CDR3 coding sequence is TGCAGCGTTGGGGGACTCCAGAGTAATGAAAAACTGTTTTTT. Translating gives CSVGGLQSNEKLFF.

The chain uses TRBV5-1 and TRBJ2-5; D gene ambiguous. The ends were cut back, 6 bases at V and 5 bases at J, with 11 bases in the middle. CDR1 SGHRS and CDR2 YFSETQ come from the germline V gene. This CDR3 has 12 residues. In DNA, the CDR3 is TGCGCCAGCACATTCTCCGGGGAGACCCAGTACTTC. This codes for CASTFSGETQYF.

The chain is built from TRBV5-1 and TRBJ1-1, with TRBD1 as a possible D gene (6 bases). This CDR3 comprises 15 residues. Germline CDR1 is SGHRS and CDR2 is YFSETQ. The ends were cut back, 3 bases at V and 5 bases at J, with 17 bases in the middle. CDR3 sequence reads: CASSSLTGQVTEAFF. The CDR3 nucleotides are TGCGCCAGCAGCTCCCTTACAGGGCAGGTTACTGAAGCTTTCTTT.

In DNA form, the CDR3 reads TGCACCAGCAGCCAAGGGTATAGCGGGGGGGTCTACAATGAGCAGTTCTTC. Protein sequence: CTSSQGYSGGVYNEQFF. V is TRBV1 and J is TRBJ2-1; the DNA was not used to check the table's D call, TRBD2. TRBV1 is a recognized pseudogene. The CDR3 has 17 amino acids.

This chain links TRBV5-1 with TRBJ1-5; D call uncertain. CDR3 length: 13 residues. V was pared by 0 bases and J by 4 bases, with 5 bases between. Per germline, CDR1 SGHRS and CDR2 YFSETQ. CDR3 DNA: TGCGCCAGCAGCTTGGGGGCGAATCAGCCCCAGCATTTT. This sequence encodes CASSLGANQPQHF.

The CDR3 spells CSVRRSGELFF. In nucleotides, the CDR3 is TGCAGCGTTCGGAGGTCCGGGGAGCTGTTTTTT. The V and J genes are TRBV29-1 and TRBJ2-2, with D perhaps matching TRBD2 (5 bases). CDR1 is SQVTM and CDR2 is ANQGSEA in the germline V gene. The CDR3 is 11 residues long. V lost 5 bases to trimming and J lost 6 bases, with 7 bases between them.